Listed here are 23 T cell receptor beta chains from one sample, sequenced in a study of T cells in Graves' hyperthyroidism and ophthalmopathy (dated by TCRdb to 2018 to 2020). Library prep was done by multiplex PCR. Sequenced on an Illumina HiSeq 2000. TCR beta CDR3 regions were amplified from RNA transcripts. The TCR CDR3 was subjected to a first round of RT-PCR using the HTBI primer set and the Qiagen OneStep RT-PCR kit. The public reads were reanalyzed by TCRdb: fastp trimming at Q25, MiXCR alignment, in-frame beta chains only. Each CDR3 protein appears once, grouped with its most common genes and DNA. Recorded for this sample are approximately 560,000 distinct CDR3 sequences; approximately 14% of them occurred a single time. The ten largest clones add up to approximately 7% of the sample. The sequenced material came from blood. The receptors were gathered from a woman aged 25 to 39 with Graves' hyperthyroidism.

The gene calls are TRBV6-5 and TRBJ2-7, with 11 positions matching TRBD2. The CDR3 extends over 19 amino acids. The germline CDR1 and CDR2 sequences are MNHEY and SVGAGI. The junction had 13 bases not matched to a gene; V was cut back by 2 bases and J by 1 base. In nucleotides, the CDR3 is TGTGCCAGCAGTTACGCGGCGGGGACTAGCGGATTAAAGTCCTACGAGCAGTACTTC. Translated, it gives CASSYAAGTSGLKSYEQYF.

The gene calls are TRBV20-1 and TRBJ1-1, with 7 bases that match TRBD1. The ends lost 0 bases at V and 0 bases at J; junction bases unmatched: 13. This CDR3 has 18 residues. The germline gives CDR1 DFQATT, CDR2 SNEGSKA (reference sequence). This chain's CDR3 is CSARDSSGQILMNTEAFF. Written as DNA, the CDR3 is TGCAGTGCTAGAGATTCTTCGGGACAGATTTTAATGAACACTGAAGCTTTCTTT.

This clonotype was observed at least ten times. The V call is TRBV7-2, the J call TRBJ2-1; 13 bases are shared with TRBD2. Trimming took 1 base from V and 10 from J; bases not matched to a gene: 4. Germline V gene sequence: CDR1 SGHTA, CDR2 FQGNSA. The CDR3 has 15 amino acids. The CDR3 loop reads CASSLGTSGRQEQFF. CDR3 DNA sequence: TGTGCCAGCAGCTTAGGGACTAGCGGGAGACAGGAGCAGTTCTTC.

This clonotype was counted between two and nine times. The chain carries TRBV6-5 and TRBJ1-1; 9 bases match TRBD1. This CDR3 is 16 amino acids long. V shed 1 base and J 1 base; nucleotides not matched to a gene: 4. Germline CDR1 and CDR2: MNHEY and SVGAGI. As DNA, the CDR3 is TGTGCCAGCAGTTACTACGGGACAGGGCCGAACACTGAAGCTTTCTTT. Encoded protein: CASSYYGTGPNTEAFF.

The V call is TRBV18, the J call TRBJ2-5; TRBD2 matches at 7 bases. CDR3 length: 15 amino acids. CDR1 KGHSH and CDR2 LQKENI come from the germline V gene. J was trimmed by 3 bases and V by 5 bases; bases with no gene match: 9. CDR3: CASSALPGREETQYF. The CDR3 coding sequence is TGTGCCAGCTCAGCTCTCCCGGGGAGGGAAGAGACCCAGTACTTC.

In this sample, this clonotype turned up a few times. J is TRBJ2-5 and V is TRBV6-2 or TRBV6-3; D remains unclear. Germline V lookup: CDR1 MNHEY, CDR2 SVGEGT. The CDR3 contains 16 residues. Trimming pared 4 bases from V and 5 bases from J, leaving 20 bases between. The CDR3 DNA follows: TGTGCCAGCAGTTCGCGTCCGGGCCCTACTGGGGAGACCCAGTACTTC. As protein: CASSSRPGPTGETQYF.

This clonotype was picked up a small number of times. The rearrangement links TRBV19 to TRBJ1-2; D gene unclear. The length of the CDR3 is 17 residues. The germline gives CDR1 LNHDA, CDR2 SQIVND (reference sequence). Trimming removed 4 bases at V and 1 base at J, with 19 bases between. The CDR3 loop is CASSTQTSGGNNYGYTF. The CDR3 DNA reads TGTGCCAGTAGTACGCAAACATCGGGAGGAAATAACTATGGCTACACCTTC.

This clonotype was counted only a few times. CDR3 region: CASSPTGTAIYEQYF. The CDR3 nucleotides are TGTGCCAGTAGTCCGACCGGGACAGCAATTTACGAGCAGTACTTC. The J gene is TRBJ2-7, the V gene TRBV19; 7 bases agree with TRBD1. This CDR3 region has 15 residues. Germline V gene sequence: CDR1 LNHDA, CDR2 SQIVND (reference sequence). Unmatched junction bases numbered 11, after V lost 5 bases and J lost 4 bases.

The V and J genes are TRBV4-1 and TRBJ1-3, with 7 bases that match TRBD1. Germline V CDR1 and CDR2: MGHRA, YSYEKL. The CDR3 runs 17 residues. The V segment lost 4 bases and the J segment 0 bases; nucleotides outside the gene matches: 9. The CDR3 region has the DNA TGCGCCAGCAGCCCACCAGCAGGGGGTACCTCTGGAAACACCATATATTTT. Its translation: CASSPPAGGTSGNTIYF.

This clonotype was counted at least ten times. V and J are TRBV20-1 and TRBJ2-7, with D possibly TRBD2 on 6 matching bases. Germline V lookup: CDR1 DFQATT, CDR2 SNEGSKA (reference sequence). The CDR3 totals 14 residues. The V and J ends lost 0 bases and 2 bases respectively, with 11 bases between them. CDR3 protein: CSARELAGAYEQYF. CDR3 bases: TGCAGTGCTAGAGAACTAGCCGGGGCCTACGAGCAGTACTTC.

The chain employs TRBV20-1 and TRBJ2-5; 7 bases fit TRBD1. The CDR3 extends over 15 amino acids. The ends lost 8 bases at V and 3 bases at J; junction bases unmatched: 15. The V gene's germline CDR1 is DFQATT and CDR2 SNEGSKA (reference sequence). CDR3 amino acids: CSTNPGTEIKETQYF. The CDR3 nucleotides are TGCAGTACCAACCCCGGGACAGAGATTAAAGAGACCCAGTACTTC.

As concerns this clonotype: This clone may be a read error of a much larger clone one base away. The chain carries TRBV28 and TRBJ1-5, with TRBD1 matching 9 bases. Germline V gene sequence: CDR1 MDHEN, CDR2 SYDVKM. Trimming took 4 bases from V and 5 from J; bases not matched to a gene: 3. The CDR3 is made up of 14 amino acids. The CDR3 coding sequence is TGTGCCAGCAGTTCAGGGGACAGGGATCAGCCCCAGCATTTT. It specifies CASSSGDRDQPQHF.

This clonotype has a count of ten or more. The genes are TRBV2 and TRBJ1-2; D possibly corresponds to TRBD1 (5 bases). The CDR3 consists of 16 residues. Trimming removed 5 bases from V and 4 bases from J, with 20 bases in between. CDR1 is SNHLY and CDR2 is FYNNEI in the germline V gene. The CDR3 DNA reads as TGTGCCAGCAGTATAGGCCAGGGTTTTAAAATCTATGGCTACACCTTC. Translation: CASSIGQGFKIYGYTF.

This clonotype was picked up many times. The V gene is TRBV6-1, the J gene TRBJ1-1, with D tentatively TRBD1 (5 bases). Germline V gives CDR1 MNHNS, CDR2 SASEGT. With 4 bases removed from V and 0 bases from J, the gap between germline ends came to 18 bases. This CDR3 is 17 amino acids long. CDR3 in amino acids: CASSVYPGTNLNTEAFF. CDR3 DNA: TGTGCCAGCAGTGTCTACCCCGGGACGAATTTGAACACTGAAGCTTTCTTT.

This clonotype showed up just a few times. The V gene is TRBV20-1, the J gene TRBJ2-2, with D unresolved. The V gene's germline CDR1 is DFQATT and CDR2 SNEGSKA (reference sequence). This CDR3 spans 12 amino acids. V dropped 6 bases and J dropped 5 bases, with 10 bases sitting between them. CDR3 sequence (DNA): TGCAGTGCCAGACTTCCGACCGGGGAGCTGTTTTTT. Protein product: CSARLPTGELFF.

This clonotype appeared many times. V and J are TRBV20-1 and TRBJ2-7; D unclear. Between the trimmed V and J ends, which lost 5 bases and 3 bases, there was a span of 20 bases. The CDR3 extends over 15 amino acids. Germline values: CDR1 DFQATT, CDR2 SNEGSKA (reference sequence). The CDR3 loop reads CSAGITDWRFYEQYF. CDR3 sequence (DNA): TGCAGTGCTGGAATAACCGACTGGAGATTCTACGAGCAGTACTTC.

This clonotype was recorded a few times. The chain employs TRBV19 and TRBJ2-3, with D possibly TRBD2 on 6 matching bases. V gave up 7 bases and J gave up 4 bases, with 15 bases separating them. Germline V gives CDR1 LNHDA, CDR2 SQIVND (reference sequence). This CDR3 has 14 amino acids. CDR3 sequence reads: CASKSSGVADTQYF. The CDR3 DNA reads TGTGCCAGTAAGAGCTCGGGAGTGGCAGATACGCAGTATTTT.

The chain joins TRBV14 to TRBJ2-1; 16 bases are shared with TRBD2. The CDR3 contains 20 residues. CDR1 SGHDN and CDR2 FVKESK come from the germline V gene. V lost 1 base and J lost 1; bases outside the gene matches: 7. The CDR3 DNA sequence: TGTGCCAGCAGCCAAGCGCCGGGACTAGCGGGAGGGAAGTCCTACAATGAGCAGTTCTTC. Its translation: CASSQAPGLAGGKSYNEQFF.

CDR3 sequence: CASSIRQANEKLFF. The CDR3 coding sequence is TGTGCCAGTAGTATCCGACAAGCGAATGAAAAACTGTTTTTT. This sequence joins TRBV19 and TRBJ1-4; D is unresolved. The CDR3 consists of 14 residues. The germline V gene has CDR1 LNHDA and CDR2 SQIVND (reference sequence). V was cut by 3 bases and J by 5 bases, with 10 bases left in between.

Ten or more counts support this clonotype. The chain is built from TRBV28 and TRBJ2-7, with 10 bases fitting TRBD2. Germline-derived CDR1 and CDR2 are MDHEN and SYDVKM. This CDR3 contains 15 residues. The V segment lost 5 bases and the J segment 3 bases; nucleotides outside the gene matches: 7. As DNA, the CDR3 is TGTGCCAGCAGTAATCTAGCGGGAGAGATCTACGAGCAGTACTTC. Its protein is CASSNLAGEIYEQYF.

This clonotype occurred a few times. This chain uses TRBV28 with TRBJ2-7; 7 bases fit TRBD1. Trimming cost V 8 bases and J 6 bases; bases outside gene matches: 7. Germline V gives CDR1 MDHEN, CDR2 SYDVKM. The CDR3 sequence is 12 residues long. The CDR3 is CASLTGVGEQYF. The CDR3 coding sequence is TGTGCCAGCCTCACAGGGGTGGGCGAGCAGTACTTC.

The chain is built from TRBV9 and TRBJ2-2, with D hard to call. This CDR3 contains 17 residues. V was cut by 3 bases and J by 0 bases, with 15 bases left in between. In germline, CDR1 is SGDLS, CDR2 YYNGEE. The DNA for the CDR3 is TGTGCCAGCAGCGCGGCGGTCGGTTTTGCGAACACCGGGGAGCTGTTTTTT. Residues: CASSAAVGFANTGELFF.

This clonotype has a handful of counts. The chain carries TRBV24-1 and TRBJ2-1; 9 bases match TRBD1. Per germline, CDR1 KGHDR and CDR2 SFDVKD. This CDR3 comprises 18 residues. J lost 6 bases, V lost 5 bases, and 16 bases had no gene match. The CDR3 DNA sequence: TGTGCCACCAGTGGAGGGACAGGGCAGGGATTCCGGCGCAATGAGCAGTTCTTC. This sequence encodes CATSGGTGQGFRRNEQFF.